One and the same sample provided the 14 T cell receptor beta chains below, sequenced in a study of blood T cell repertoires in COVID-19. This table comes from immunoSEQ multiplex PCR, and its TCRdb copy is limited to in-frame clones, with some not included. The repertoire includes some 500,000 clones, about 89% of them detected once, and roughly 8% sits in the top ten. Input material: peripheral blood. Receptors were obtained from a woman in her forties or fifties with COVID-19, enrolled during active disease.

CDR3 DNA sequence: TGTGCCAGTAGTATGGCCCAGCGGGCCGGGGAGCTGTTTTTT. Translated, it gives CASSMAQRAGELFF. This chain joins TRBV19 and TRBJ2-2, with D possibly matching TRBD2 (6 bases). CDR3 length: 14 residues. Trimming shortened V by 3 bases and J by 6 bases, and 11 bases separated the two germline ends. Germline-derived CDR1 and CDR2 are LNHDA and SQIVND (reference sequence).

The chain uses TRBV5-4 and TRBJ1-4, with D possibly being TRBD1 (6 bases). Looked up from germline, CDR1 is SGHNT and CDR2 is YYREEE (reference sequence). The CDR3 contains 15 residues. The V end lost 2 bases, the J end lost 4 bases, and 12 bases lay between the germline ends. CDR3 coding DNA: TGTGCCAGCAGCTTCAACAGGGTCCTTAATGAAAAACTGTTTTTT. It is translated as CASSFNRVLNEKLFF.

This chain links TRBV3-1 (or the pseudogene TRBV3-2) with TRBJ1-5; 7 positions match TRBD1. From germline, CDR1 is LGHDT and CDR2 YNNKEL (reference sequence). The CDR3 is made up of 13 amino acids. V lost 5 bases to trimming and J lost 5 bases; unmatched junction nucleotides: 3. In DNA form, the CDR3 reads TGTGCCAGCAGCGCCAGGGGGGATCAGCCCCAGCATTTT. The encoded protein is CASSARGDQPQHF.

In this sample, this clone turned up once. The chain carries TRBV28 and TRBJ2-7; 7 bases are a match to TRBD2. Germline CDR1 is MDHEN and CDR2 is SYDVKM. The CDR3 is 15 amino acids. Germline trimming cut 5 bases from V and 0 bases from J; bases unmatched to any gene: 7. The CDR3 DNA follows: TGTGCCAGCAGTCGAAACAGCGGGGTCTCCTACGAGCAGTACTTC. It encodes CASSRNSGVSYEQYF.

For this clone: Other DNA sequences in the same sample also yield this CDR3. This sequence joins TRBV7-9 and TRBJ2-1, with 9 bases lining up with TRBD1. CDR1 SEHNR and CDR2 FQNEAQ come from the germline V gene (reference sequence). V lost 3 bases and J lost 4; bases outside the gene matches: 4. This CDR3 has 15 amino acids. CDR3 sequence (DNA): TGTGCCAGCAGCTTCCGACAGGGGGGTTACAATGAGCAGTTCTTC. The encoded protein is CASSFRQGGYNEQFF.

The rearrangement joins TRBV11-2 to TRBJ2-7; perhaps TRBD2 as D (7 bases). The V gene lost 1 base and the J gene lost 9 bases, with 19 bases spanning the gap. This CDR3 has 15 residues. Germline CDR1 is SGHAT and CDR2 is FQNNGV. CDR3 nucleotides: TGTGCCAGCAGCTTAGTGCGGGGGCCTATCGTAGGGCAGTACTTC. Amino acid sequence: CASSLVRGPIVGQYF.

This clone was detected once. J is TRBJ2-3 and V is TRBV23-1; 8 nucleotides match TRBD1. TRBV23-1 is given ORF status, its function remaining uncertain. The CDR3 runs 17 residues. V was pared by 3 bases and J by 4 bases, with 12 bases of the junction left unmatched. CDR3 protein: CASSQPLTGASADTQYF. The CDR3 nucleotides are TGCGCCAGCAGTCAGCCCCTGACAGGGGCGAGCGCAGATACGCAGTATTTT.

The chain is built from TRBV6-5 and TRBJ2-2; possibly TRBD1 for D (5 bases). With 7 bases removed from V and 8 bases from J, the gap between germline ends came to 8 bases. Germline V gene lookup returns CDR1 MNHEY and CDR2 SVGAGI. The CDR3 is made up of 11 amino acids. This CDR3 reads CASTAGGELFF. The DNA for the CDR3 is TGTGCCAGCACTGCAGGGGGGGAGCTGTTTTTT.

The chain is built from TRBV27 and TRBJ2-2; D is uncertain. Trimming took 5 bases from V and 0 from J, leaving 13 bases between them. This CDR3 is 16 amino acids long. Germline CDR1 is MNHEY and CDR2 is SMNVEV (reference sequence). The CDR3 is CASSTKTAANTGELFF. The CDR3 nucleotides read TGTGCCAGCAGTACTAAGACGGCAGCGAACACCGGGGAGCTGTTTTTT.

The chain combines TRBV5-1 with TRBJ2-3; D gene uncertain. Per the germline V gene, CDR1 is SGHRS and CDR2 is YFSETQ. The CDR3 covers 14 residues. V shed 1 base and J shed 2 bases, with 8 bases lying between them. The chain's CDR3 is CASSLYGYTDTQYF. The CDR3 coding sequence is TGCGCCAGCAGCTTGTACGGGTACACAGATACGCAGTATTTT.

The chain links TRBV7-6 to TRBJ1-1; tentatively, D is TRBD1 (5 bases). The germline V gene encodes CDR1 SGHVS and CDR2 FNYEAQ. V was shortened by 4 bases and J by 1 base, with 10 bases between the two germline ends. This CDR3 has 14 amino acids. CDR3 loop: CASSSGLPNTEAFF. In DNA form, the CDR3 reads TGTGCCAGCAGCTCGGGACTCCCGAACACTGAAGCTTTCTTT.

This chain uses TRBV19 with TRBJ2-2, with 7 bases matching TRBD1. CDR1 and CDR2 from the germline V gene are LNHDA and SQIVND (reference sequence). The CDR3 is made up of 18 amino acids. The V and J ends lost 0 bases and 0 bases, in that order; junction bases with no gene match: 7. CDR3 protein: CASSIDLGGTPNTGELFF. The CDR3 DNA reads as TGTGCCAGTAGTATAGATCTAGGGGGCACCCCGAACACCGGGGAGCTGTTTTTT.

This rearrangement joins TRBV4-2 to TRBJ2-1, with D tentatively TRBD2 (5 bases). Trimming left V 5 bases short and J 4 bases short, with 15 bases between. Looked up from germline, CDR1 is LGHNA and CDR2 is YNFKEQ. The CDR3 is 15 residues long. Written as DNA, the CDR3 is TGTGCCAGCAGCGGCCGGGTAGCGAGGTACAATGAGCAGTTCTTC. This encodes CASSGRVARYNEQFF.

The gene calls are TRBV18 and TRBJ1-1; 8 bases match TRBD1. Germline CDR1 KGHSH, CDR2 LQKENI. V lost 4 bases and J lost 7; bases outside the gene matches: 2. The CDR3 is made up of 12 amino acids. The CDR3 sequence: CASSQDRGEAFF. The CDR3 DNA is TGTGCCAGCTCACAAGACAGGGGTGAAGCTTTCTTT.